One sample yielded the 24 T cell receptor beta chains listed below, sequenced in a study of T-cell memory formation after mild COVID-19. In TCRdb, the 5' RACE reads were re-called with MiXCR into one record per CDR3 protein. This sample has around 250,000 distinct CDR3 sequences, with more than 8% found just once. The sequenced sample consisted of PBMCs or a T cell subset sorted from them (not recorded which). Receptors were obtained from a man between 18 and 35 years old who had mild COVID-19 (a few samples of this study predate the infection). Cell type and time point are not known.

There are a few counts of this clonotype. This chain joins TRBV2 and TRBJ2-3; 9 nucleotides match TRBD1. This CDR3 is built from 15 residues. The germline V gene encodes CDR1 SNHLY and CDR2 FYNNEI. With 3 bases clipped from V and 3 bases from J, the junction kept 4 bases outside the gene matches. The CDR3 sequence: CASSDSDRGTDTQYF. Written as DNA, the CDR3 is TGTGCCAGCAGTGATTCGGACAGGGGAACAGATACGCAGTATTTT.

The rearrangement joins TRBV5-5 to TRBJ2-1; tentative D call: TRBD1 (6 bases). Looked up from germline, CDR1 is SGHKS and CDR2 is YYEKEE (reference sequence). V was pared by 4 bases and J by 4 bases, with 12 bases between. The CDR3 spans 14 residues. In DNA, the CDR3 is TGTGCCAGCAGCGGGGGCCGGTTATACAATGAGCAGTTCTTC. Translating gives CASSGGRLYNEQFF.

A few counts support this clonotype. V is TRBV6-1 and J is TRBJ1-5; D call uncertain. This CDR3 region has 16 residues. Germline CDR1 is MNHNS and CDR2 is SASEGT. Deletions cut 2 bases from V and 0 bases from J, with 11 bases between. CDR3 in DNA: TGTGCCAGCAGTGAATCCTCGGGGAGTAGCAATCAGCCCCAGCATTTT. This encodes CASSESSGSSNQPQHF.

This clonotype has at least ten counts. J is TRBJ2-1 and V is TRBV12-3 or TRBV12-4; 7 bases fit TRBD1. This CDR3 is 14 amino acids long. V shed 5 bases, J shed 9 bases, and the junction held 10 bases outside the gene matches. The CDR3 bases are TGTGCCAGCAGTAGTACACGGAAGGGGGCTGAGCAGTTCTTC. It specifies CASSSTRKGAEQFF.

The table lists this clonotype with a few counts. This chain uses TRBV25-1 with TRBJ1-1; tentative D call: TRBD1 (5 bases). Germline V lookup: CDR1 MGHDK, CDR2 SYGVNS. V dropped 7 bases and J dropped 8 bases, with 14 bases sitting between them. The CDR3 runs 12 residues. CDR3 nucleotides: TGTGCCAGCATAGGATCGGGGCCCGAAGCTTTCTTT. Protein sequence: CASIGSGPEAFF.

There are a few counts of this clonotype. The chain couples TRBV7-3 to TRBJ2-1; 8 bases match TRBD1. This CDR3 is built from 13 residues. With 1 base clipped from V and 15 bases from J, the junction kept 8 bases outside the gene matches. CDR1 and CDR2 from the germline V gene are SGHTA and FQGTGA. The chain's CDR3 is CASSLIAGQGWFF. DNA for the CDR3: TGTGCCAGCAGCTTAATCGCCGGACAGGGCTGGTTCTTC.

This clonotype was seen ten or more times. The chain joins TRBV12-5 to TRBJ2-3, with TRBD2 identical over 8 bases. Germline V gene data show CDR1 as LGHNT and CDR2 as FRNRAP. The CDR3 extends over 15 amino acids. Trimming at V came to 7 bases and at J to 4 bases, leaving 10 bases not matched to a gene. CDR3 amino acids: CASVPPSGPSDTQYF. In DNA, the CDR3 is TGTGCTAGTGTCCCCCCTAGCGGGCCCTCAGATACGCAGTATTTT.

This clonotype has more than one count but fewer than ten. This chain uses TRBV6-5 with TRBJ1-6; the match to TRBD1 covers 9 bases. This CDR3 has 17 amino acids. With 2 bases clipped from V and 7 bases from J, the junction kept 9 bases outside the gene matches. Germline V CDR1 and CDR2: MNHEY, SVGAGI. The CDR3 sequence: CASSYGHRGRGNSPLHF. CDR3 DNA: TGTGCCAGCAGTTACGGGCACAGGGGGCGAGGGAATTCACCCCTCCACTTT.

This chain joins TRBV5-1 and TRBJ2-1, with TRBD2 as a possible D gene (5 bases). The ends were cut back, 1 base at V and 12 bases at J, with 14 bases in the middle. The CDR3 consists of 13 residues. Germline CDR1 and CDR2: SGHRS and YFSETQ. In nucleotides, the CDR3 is TGCGCCAGCAGCTTGAGTATCGCGGGCGGGCAGTTCTTC. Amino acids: CASSLSIAGGQFF. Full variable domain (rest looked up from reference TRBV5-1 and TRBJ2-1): KAGVTQTPRYLIKTRGQQVTLSCSPISGHRSVSWYQQTPGQGLQFLFEYFSETQRNKGNFPGRFSGRQFSNSRSEMNVSTLELGDSALYLCASSLSIAGGQFFGPGTRLTVL.

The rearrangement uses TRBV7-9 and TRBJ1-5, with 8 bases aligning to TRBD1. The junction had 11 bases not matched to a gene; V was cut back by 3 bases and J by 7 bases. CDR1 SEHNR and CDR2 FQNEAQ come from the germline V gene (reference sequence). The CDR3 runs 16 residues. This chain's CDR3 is CASSLSSQGAFQPQHF. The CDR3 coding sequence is TGTGCCAGCAGCTTGAGTAGTCAGGGGGCTTTCCAGCCCCAGCATTTT.

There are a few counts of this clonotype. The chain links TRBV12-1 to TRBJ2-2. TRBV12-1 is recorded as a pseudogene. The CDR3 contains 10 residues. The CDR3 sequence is CASMGGELFF. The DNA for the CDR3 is TGTGCCAGCATGGGCGGGGAGCTGTTTTTT.

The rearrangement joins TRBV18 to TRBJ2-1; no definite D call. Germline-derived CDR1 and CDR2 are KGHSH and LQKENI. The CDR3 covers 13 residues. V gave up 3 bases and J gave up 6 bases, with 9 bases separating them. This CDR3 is CASSPSKGNEQFF. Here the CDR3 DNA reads TGTGCCAGCTCACCCTCGAAGGGCAATGAGCAGTTCTTC.

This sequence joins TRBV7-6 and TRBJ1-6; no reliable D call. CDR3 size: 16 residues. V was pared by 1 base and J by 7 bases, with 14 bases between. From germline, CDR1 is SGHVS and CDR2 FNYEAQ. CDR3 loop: CASSLEALEGNSPLHF. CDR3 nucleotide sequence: TGTGCCAGCAGCTTAGAGGCCCTGGAGGGAAATTCACCCCTCCACTTT.

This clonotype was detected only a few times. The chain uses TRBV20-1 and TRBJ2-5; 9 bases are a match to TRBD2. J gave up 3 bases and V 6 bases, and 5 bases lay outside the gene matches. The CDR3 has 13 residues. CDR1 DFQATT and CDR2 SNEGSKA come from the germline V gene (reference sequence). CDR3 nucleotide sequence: TGCAGTGCAAAAGCGGGGGGTAAAGAGACCCAGTACTTC. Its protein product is CSAKAGGKETQYF.

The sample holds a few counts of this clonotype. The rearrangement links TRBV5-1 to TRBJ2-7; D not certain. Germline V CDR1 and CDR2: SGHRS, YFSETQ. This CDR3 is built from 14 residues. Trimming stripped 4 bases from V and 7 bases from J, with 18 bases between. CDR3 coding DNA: TGCGCCAGCAGCCCCGGCGGCCCTATCGGGGAGCAGTACTTC. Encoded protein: CASSPGGPIGEQYF.

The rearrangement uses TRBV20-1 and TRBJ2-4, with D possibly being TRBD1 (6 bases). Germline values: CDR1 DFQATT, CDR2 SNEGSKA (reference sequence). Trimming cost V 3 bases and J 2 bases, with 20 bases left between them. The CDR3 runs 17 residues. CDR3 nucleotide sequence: TGCAGTGCTAGCACATCTTCAGGGGCTAGAACCAAAAACATTCAGTACTTC. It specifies CSASTSSGARTKNIQYF.

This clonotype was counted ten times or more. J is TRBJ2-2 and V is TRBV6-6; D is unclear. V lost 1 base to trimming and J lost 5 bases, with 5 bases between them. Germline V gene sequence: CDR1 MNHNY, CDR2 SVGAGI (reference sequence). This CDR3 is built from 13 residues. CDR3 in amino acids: CASSYFATGELFF. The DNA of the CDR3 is TGTGCCAGCAGTTACTTCGCAACCGGGGAGCTGTTTTTT.

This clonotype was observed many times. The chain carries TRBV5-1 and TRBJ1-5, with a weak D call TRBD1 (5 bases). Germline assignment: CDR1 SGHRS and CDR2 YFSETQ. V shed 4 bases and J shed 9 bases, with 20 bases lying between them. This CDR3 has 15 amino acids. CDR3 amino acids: CASSTDGTPGRPQHF. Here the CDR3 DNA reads TGCGCCAGCAGCACGGATGGGACTCCCGGTCGGCCCCAGCATTTT.

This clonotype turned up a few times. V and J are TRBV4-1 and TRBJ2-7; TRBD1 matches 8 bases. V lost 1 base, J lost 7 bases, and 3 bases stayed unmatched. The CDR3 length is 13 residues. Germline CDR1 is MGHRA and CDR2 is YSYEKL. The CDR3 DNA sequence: TGCGCCAGCAGCCAAGTACAGGGGGAAGAGCAGTACGTC. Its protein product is CASSQVQGEEQYV.

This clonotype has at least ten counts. The CDR3 is CASSRPDGASYEQYF. In nucleotides, the CDR3 is TGCGCCAGCAGCCGACCGGACGGAGCTTCCTACGAGCAGTACTTC. The V gene is TRBV5-1, the J gene TRBJ2-7; D call uncertain. The V end was cut by 4 bases, the J end by 1 base, with 15 bases between. Germline V lookup: CDR1 SGHRS, CDR2 YFSETQ. The CDR3 loop spans 15 amino acids.

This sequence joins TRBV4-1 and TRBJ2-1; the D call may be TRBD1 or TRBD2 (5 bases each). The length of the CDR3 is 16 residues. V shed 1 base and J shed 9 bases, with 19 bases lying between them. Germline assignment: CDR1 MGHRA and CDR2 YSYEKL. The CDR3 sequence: CASSQGRAGSVVEQFF. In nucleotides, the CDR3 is TGCGCCAGCAGCCAAGGTAGGGCAGGGAGTGTAGTTGAGCAGTTCTTC.

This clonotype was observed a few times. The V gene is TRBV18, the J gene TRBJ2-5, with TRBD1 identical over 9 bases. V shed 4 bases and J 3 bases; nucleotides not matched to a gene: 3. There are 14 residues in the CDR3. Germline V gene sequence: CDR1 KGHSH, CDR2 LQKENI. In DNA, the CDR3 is TGTGCCAGCTCACGGGACAGGGCGGAAGAGACCCAGTACTTC. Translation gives CASSRDRAEETQYF.

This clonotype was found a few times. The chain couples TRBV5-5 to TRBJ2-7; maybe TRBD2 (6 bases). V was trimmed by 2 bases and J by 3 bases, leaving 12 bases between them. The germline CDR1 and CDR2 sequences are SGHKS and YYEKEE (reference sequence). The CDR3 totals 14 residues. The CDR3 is CASSFKAGNYEQYF. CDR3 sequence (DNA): TGTGCCAGCAGCTTTAAGGCGGGAAACTACGAGCAGTACTTC.

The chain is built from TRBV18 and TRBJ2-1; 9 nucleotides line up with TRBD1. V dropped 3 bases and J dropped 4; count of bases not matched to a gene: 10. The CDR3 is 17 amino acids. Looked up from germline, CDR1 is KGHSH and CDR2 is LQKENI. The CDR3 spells CASSPGLGQGIYNEQFF. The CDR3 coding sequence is TGTGCCAGCTCACCGGGCTTGGGACAGGGAATATACAATGAGCAGTTCTTC.